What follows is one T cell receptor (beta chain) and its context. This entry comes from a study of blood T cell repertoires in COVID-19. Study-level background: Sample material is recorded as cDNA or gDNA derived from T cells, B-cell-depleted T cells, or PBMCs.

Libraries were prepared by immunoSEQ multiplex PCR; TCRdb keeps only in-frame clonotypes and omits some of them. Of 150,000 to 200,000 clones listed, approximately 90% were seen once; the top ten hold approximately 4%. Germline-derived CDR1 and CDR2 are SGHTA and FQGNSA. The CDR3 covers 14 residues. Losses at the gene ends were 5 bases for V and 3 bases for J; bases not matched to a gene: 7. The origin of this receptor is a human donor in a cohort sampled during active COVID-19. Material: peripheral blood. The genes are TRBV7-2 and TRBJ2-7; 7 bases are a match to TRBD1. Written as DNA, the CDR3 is TGTGCCAGCAGCCGGACGGCAGGGGGCTACGAGCAGTACTTC. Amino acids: CASSRTAGGYEQYF.